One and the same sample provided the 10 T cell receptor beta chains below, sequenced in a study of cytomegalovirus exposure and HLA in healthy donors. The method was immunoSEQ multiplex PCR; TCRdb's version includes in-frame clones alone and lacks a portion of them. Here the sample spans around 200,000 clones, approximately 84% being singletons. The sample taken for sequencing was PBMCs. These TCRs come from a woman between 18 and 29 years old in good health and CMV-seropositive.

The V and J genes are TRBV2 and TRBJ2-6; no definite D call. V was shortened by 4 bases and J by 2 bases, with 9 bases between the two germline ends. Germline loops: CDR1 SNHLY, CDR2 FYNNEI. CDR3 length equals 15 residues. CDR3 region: CASSVRVPGANVLTF. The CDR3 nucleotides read TGTGCCAGCAGTGTACGGGTCCCTGGGGCCAACGTCCTGACTTTC.

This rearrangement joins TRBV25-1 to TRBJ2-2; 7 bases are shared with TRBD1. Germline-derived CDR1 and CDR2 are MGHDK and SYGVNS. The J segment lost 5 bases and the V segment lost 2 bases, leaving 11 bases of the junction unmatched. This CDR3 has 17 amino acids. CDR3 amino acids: CASSENGTALRTGELFF. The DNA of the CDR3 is TGTGCCAGCAGTGAAAACGGGACAGCCCTACGAACCGGGGAGCTGTTTTTT. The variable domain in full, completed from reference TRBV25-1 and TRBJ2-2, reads EADIYQTPRYLVIGTGKKITLECSQTMGHDKMYWYQQDPGMELHLIHYSYGVNSTEKGDLSSESTVSRIRTEHFPLTLESARPSHTSQYLCASSENGTALRTGELFFGEGSRLTVL.

CDR3 bases: TGCGCCAGCAGCTTGGGGGACAACAATCAGCCCCAGCATTTT. Its protein is CASSLGDNNQPQHF. The V gene is TRBV5-1, the J gene TRBJ1-5; perhaps TRBD1 as D (6 bases). V was shortened by 0 bases and J by 3 bases, with 7 bases between the two germline ends. Germline V gene sequence: CDR1 SGHRS, CDR2 YFSETQ. The CDR3 sequence is 14 residues long.

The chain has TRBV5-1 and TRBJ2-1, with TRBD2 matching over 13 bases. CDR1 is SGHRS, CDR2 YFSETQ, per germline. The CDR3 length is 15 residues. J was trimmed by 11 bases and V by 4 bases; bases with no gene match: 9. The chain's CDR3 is CASSPGLAGETKQFF. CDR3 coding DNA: TGCGCCAGCAGCCCAGGACTAGCGGGGGAGACGAAGCAGTTCTTC.

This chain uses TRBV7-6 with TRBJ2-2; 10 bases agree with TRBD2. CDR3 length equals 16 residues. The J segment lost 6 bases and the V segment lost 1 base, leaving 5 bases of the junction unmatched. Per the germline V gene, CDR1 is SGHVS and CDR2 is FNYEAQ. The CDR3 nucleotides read TGTGCCAGCAGCTTAGAAGCGGGGGGGCCCGCCGGGGAGCTGTTTTTT. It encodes CASSLEAGGPAGELFF.

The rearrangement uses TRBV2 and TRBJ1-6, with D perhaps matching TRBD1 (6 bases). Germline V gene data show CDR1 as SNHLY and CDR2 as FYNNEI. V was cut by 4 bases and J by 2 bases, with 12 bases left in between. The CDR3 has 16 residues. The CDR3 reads CASSGSGVAYNSPLHF. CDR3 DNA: TGTGCCAGCAGTGGCTCAGGGGTCGCCTATAATTCACCCCTCCACTTT.

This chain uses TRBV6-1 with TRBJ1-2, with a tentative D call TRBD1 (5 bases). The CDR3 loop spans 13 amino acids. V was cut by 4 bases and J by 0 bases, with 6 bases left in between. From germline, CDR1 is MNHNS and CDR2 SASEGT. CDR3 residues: CASSVTANYGYTF. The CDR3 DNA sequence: TGTGCCAGCAGTGTGACAGCTAACTATGGCTACACCTTC.

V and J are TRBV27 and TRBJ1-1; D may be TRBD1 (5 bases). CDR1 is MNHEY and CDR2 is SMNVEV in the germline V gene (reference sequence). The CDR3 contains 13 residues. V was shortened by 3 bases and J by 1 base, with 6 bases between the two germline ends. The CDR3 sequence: CASSFQGNTEAFF. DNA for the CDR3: TGTGCCAGCAGTTTCCAGGGGAACACTGAAGCTTTCTTT.

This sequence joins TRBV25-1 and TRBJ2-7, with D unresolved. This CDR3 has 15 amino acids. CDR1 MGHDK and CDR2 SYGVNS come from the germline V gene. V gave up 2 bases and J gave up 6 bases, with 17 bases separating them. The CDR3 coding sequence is TGTGCCAGCAGTGAACCAGGAAAGATGGTGAGCGAGCAGTACTTC. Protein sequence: CASSEPGKMVSEQYF.

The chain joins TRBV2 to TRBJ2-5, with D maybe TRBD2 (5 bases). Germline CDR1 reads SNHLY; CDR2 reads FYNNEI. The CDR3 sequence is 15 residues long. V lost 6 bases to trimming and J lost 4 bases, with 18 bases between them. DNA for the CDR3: TGTGCCAGCAGGGAGCAACGAGGGATGGGAGAGACCCAGTACTTC. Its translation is CASREQRGMGETQYF.